This T cell receptor beta chain originates from a study of blood T cell repertoires in COVID-19. Clones were sequenced by immunoSEQ multiplex PCR, and TCRdb holds only the in-frame ones, with some missing. In the table there are around 190,000 clones, approximately 80% of which are singletons. CDR3 length: 15 residues. The V gene's germline CDR1 is SGDLS and CDR2 YYNGEE. V shed 5 bases and J shed 0 bases, with 12 bases lying between them. The sample comprised peripheral blood. The chain uses TRBV9 and TRBJ1-3, with TRBD1 as a possible D gene (6 bases). The sequence was obtained from a man between 60 and 75 years old with acute or convalescent COVID-19. CDR3 DNA sequence: TGTGCCAGCAGTAACTACAGGGACTCTGGAAACACCATATATTTT. Amino acid sequence: CASSNYRDSGNTIYF.